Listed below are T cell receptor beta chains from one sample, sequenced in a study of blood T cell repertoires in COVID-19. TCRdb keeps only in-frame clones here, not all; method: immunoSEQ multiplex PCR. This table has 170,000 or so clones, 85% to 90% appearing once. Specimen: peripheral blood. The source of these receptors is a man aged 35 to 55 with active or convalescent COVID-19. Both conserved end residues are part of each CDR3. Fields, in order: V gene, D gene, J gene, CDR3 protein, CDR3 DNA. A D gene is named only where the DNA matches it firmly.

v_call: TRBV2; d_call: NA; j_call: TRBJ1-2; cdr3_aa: CASSREPYGYTF; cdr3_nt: TGTGCCAGCAGCCGGGAGCCATATGGCTACACCTTC
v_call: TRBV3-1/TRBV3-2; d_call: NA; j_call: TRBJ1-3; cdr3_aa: CASSQTPGNTIYF; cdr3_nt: TGTGCCAGCAGCCAAACTCCTGGAAACACCATATATTTT
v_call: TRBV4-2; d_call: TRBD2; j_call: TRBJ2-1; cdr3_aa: CASSQMASGEYNEQFF; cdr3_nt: TGTGCCAGCAGCCAAATGGCTAGCGGGGAGTACAATGAGCAGTTCTTC
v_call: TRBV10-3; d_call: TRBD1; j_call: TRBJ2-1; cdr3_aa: CAISDTRQGMNNEQFF; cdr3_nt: TGTGCCATCAGTGATACGCGACAGGGGATGAACAATGAGCAGTTCTTC
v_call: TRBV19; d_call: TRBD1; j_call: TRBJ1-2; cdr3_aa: CASSIPGGQRDYGYTF; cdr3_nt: TGTGCCAGTAGTATTCCCGGGGGACAGCGGGACTATGGCTACACCTTC
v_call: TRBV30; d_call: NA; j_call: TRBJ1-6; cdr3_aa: CAWSVPGWESSYNSPLHF; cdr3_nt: TGTGCCTGGAGCGTACCGGGCTGGGAGAGCTCCTATAATTCACCCCTCCACTTT
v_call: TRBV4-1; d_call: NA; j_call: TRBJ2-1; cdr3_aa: CASSQEEGVGEQFF; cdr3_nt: TGCGCCAGCAGCCAAGAGGAGGGTGTTGGTGAGCAGTTCTTC
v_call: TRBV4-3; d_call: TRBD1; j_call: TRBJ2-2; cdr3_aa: CASSGGRDRATGELFF; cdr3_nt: TGCGCCAGCAGCGGAGGCCGGGACAGGGCCACCGGGGAGCTGTTTTTT
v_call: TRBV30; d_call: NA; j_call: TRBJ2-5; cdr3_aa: CAWKSAGAIQETQYF; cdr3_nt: TGTGCCTGGAAGTCGGCGGGGGCCATACAAGAGACCCAGTACTTC
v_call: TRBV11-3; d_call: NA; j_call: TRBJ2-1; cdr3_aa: CASSPTWHEQFF; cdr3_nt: TGTGCCAGCAGCCCGACTTGGCATGAGCAGTTCTTC
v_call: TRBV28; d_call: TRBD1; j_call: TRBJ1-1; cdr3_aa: CASRLDRSLSTEAFF; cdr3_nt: TGTGCCAGCAGATTGGACAGGTCCCTCTCCACTGAAGCTTTCTTT
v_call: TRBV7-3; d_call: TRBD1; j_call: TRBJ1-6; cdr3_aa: CASSRGQGNSPLHF; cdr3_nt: TGTGCCAGCAGCAGGGGGCAGGGGAATTCACCCCTCCACTTT
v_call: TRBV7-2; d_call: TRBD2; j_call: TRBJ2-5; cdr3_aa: CASSSLAGQETQYF; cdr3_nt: TGTGCCAGCAGCTCCCTAGCGGGGCAAGAGACCCAGTACTTC
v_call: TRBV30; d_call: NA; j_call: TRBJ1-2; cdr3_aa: CAWRDRNYGYTF; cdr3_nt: TGTGCCTGGAGAGACAGGAACTATGGCTACACCTTC
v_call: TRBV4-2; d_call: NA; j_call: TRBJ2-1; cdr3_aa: CASSQVGPDSLASEQFF; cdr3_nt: TGTGCCAGCAGCCAAGTCGGTCCGGACAGCTTAGCCAGTGAGCAGTTCTTC
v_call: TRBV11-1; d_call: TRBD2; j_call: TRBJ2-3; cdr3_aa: CASSLAGTSGTDTQYF; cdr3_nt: TGTGCCAGCAGCTTAGCGGGGACTAGTGGCACAGATACGCAGTATTTT